This TCR beta chain emerged from a study of T cells in Graves' hyperthyroidism and ophthalmopathy. Whole-study findings and limits: From stable hyperthyroidism, ophthalmopathy was separated by a 13 V-J model. Expanded thyroid clonotypes (above 0.001) were mostly also found in blood. The model anticipated ophthalmopathy a median around six months pre-onset.

The PBMCs were sourced from fresh peripheral blood (around 9.9 ml). Template material for amplifying TCR beta CDR3 regions consisted of RNA transcripts. The primer set for the first-round RT-PCR of the TCR CDR3 was HTBI. TCRdb independently ran MiXCR on the multiplex PCR reads; one entry per CDR3 protein. The data hold around 500,000 distinct CDR3 sequences, with 20% to 25% observed a single time. This clonotype was detected a few times. Its antigen is as yet unknown. Trimming took off 0 bases at V and 5 bases at J, with 11 bases between the two ends. Germline V lookup: CDR1 SGHTA, CDR2 FQGNSA. There are 15 residues in the CDR3.

Sequencing used blood. The rearrangement uses TRBV7-2 and TRBJ2-1, with a possible D match to TRBD2 (6 bases). The source of this sequence is a woman between 70 and 85 years old with Graves' ophthalmopathy. CDR3: CASSLAAGRDNEQFF. DNA for the CDR3: TGTGCCAGCAGCTTAGCTGCGGGAAGAGACAATGAGCAGTTCTTC. The full variable domain, in which reference TRBV7-2 and TRBJ2-1 provide the parts outside the CDR3, is GAGVSQSPSNKVTEKGKDVELRCDPISGHTALYWYRQSLGQGLEFLIYFQGNSAPDKSGLPSDRFSAERTGGSVSTLTIQRTQQEDSAVYLCASSLAAGRDNEQFFGPGTRLTVL.